A single sample gave rise to the 26 T cell receptor beta chains below, sequenced in a study of sequential checkpoint blockade in melanoma. TCRdb's copy holds only in-frame clones and misses some; the assay was immunoSEQ multiplex PCR. The table lists more than 6,500 clones, roughly 28% of them singletons, with about 5.2% in the top ten. Treatment indicated: randomized to nivolumab then ipilimumab (arm A) or the reverse (arm B). Sequences were derived from tumor tissue (inferred from file names), sampled from a patient given nivolumab and ipilimumab in sequence. The receptors were sampled from a human donor with melanoma.

This chain uses TRBV29-1 with TRBJ2-1; 8 bases fit TRBD2. The CDR3 totals 16 residues. CDR1 and CDR2 from the germline V gene are SQVTM and ANQGSEA. V was clipped by 4 bases and J by 8 bases; unmatched bases: 16. Here the CDR3 DNA reads TGCAGCGTTGCCTTCTTCTCCGGGACTAGTCTCGATGAGCAGTTCTTC. As protein: CSVAFFSGTSLDEQFF.

By sample fraction, this clone is medium-sized (0.01 to 0.1%). The V and J genes are TRBV6-8 and TRBJ1-5, with unresolved D. V shed 6 bases and J shed 0 bases, with 12 bases lying between them. CDR1 is MNHGY and CDR2 is SAAAGT in the germline V gene. The CDR3 loop spans 15 amino acids. The CDR3 here is CASSAQTDSNQPQHF. The CDR3 coding sequence is TGTGCCAGCAGCGCCCAGACCGATAGCAATCAGCCCCAGCATTTT.

The chain joins TRBV10-2 to TRBJ2-3; 9 nucleotides line up with TRBD1. The ends lost 4 bases at V and 4 bases at J; junction bases unmatched: 9. Germline V gene sequence: CDR1 WSHSY, CDR2 SAAADI. The CDR3 is 16 residues long. In DNA form, the CDR3 reads TGCGCCAGCAGTGGGAGCCGGGACAGGGATCCAGATACGCAGTATTTT. This encodes CASSGSRDRDPDTQYF.

The rearrangement joins TRBV5-1 to TRBJ2-3, with 10 bases aligning to TRBD2. The CDR3 has 16 amino acids. Germline trimming cut 1 base from V and 2 bases from J; bases unmatched to any gene: 4. Germline V gives CDR1 SGHRS, CDR2 YFSETQ. CDR3 bases: TGCGCCAGCAGCTTGCGGACTAGCGGTACCACAGATACGCAGTATTTT. It is translated as CASSLRTSGTTDTQYF.

This clone was counted a few times. The J gene is TRBJ1-5, the V gene TRBV6-8, with 7 bases lining up with TRBD1. V was clipped by 5 bases and J by 0 bases; unmatched bases: 4. There are 15 residues in the CDR3. Germline V lookup: CDR1 MNHGY, CDR2 SAAAGT. This chain's CDR3 is CASSGGQSSNQPQHF. The DNA of the CDR3 is TGTGCCAGCAGTGGGGGACAGTCTAGCAATCAGCCCCAGCATTTT.

This chain uses TRBV18 with TRBJ2-3, with 9 bases identical to TRBD1. Germline V CDR1 and CDR2: KGHSH, LQKENI. The CDR3 is 16 residues long. The J segment lost 2 bases and the V segment lost 3 bases, leaving 6 bases of the junction unmatched. This CDR3 is CASSPGTGRFTDTQYF. The CDR3, as DNA: TGTGCCAGCTCACCGGGGACAGGGAGATTCACAGATACGCAGTATTTT.

This clone was seen repeatedly, ten times or more. The rearrangement uses TRBV9 and TRBJ2-3, with TRBD2 matching 9 bases. The CDR3 loop spans 15 amino acids. Germline-derived CDR1 and CDR2 are SGDLS and YYNGEE. Germline trimming cut 0 bases from V and 4 bases from J; bases unmatched to any gene: 3. CDR3 loop: CASSVVLAGPDTQYF. The CDR3 DNA reads TGTGCCAGCAGCGTAGTTCTAGCGGGGCCAGATACGCAGTATTTT.

The chain uses TRBV19 and TRBJ2-7, with 9 bases aligning to TRBD2. Germline V gene sequence: CDR1 LNHDA, CDR2 SQIVND (reference sequence). The CDR3 runs to 14 residues. J lost 7 bases, V lost 7 bases, and 11 bases had no gene match. The CDR3 sequence is CASTTGSGGFEQYF. CDR3 sequence (DNA): TGTGCCAGTACGACGGGTAGCGGGGGCTTTGAGCAGTACTTC.

For this clone: The junction departs from the called germline gene at one end, perhaps through a read error. This chain joins TRBV6-8 and TRBJ2-5; 10 bases are shared with TRBD2. The CDR3 has 15 residues. Per germline, CDR1 MNHGY and CDR2 SAAAGT. The chain's CDR3 is CAISSSGGKGETQYF. The CDR3 nucleotides read TGTGCCATCAGTTCTAGCGGGGGAAAGGGGGAGACCCAGTACTTC.

This clone was seen only a few times. The V call is TRBV30, the J call TRBJ2-5; perhaps TRBD1 as D (5 bases). The CDR3 totals 15 residues. Trimming took off 0 bases at V and 3 bases at J, with 14 bases between the two ends. In germline, CDR1 is GTSNPN, CDR2 SVGIG (reference sequence). The CDR3: CAWSVFGGAEETQYF. The CDR3 DNA sequence: TGTGCCTGGAGTGTGTTTGGTGGGGCGGAAGAGACCCAGTACTTC.

This clone came up a few times. This chain's CDR3 is CASSYGGTGNTEAFF. In DNA form, the CDR3 reads TGTGCCAGCAGTTACGGGGGCACAGGGAACACTGAAGCTTTCTTT. The rearrangement joins TRBV6-8 to TRBJ1-1, with D perhaps matching TRBD1 (6 bases). The length of the CDR3 is 15 residues. V lost 2 bases, J lost 1 base, and 11 bases lay in between. Germline V lookup: CDR1 MNHGY, CDR2 SAAAGT.

This chain links TRBV6-8 with TRBJ2-1; 10 positions agree with TRBD1. Germline trimming cut 5 bases from V and 12 bases from J; bases unmatched to any gene: 7. Germline CDR1 reads MNHGY; CDR2 reads SAAAGT. The CDR3 runs 13 residues. The DNA of the CDR3 is TGTGCCAGCAGTGACCGGGACAGGGGAGGGCAGTTCTTC. It is translated as CASSDRDRGGQFF.

This clone ranks as medium-sized. The chain combines TRBV11-3 with TRBJ2-2; unclear D gene. The V and J ends lost 3 bases and 0 bases respectively, with 8 bases between them. Germline lookup yields CDR1 SGHNT and CDR2 YENEEA. This CDR3 contains 15 residues. This chain's CDR3 is CASSLGLTNTGELFF. The CDR3, as DNA: TGTGCCAGCAGCTTGGGGTTAACGAACACCGGGGAGCTGTTTTTT.

This clone came up many times. This chain uses TRBV7-2 with TRBJ2-3; 8 bases fit TRBD1. Germline loops: CDR1 SGHTA, CDR2 FQGNSA. Trimming took 5 bases from V and 3 from J; bases not matched to a gene: 7. There are 15 residues in the CDR3. In DNA form, the CDR3 reads TGTGCCAGCAGCACAGACAGGGGTAGAACAGATACGCAGTATTTT. Amino acids: CASSTDRGRTDTQYF. The complete variable domain, with remaining parts taken from reference TRBV7-2 and TRBJ2-3, reads GAGVSQSPSNKVTEKGKDVELRCDPISGHTALYWYRQSLGQGLEFLIYFQGNSAPDKSGLPSDRFSAERTGGSVSTLTIQRTQQEDSAVYLCASSTDRGRTDTQYFGPGTRLTVL.

The chain's CDR3 is CASIPDGAGELFF. The CDR3 nucleotides read TGTGCCAGCATCCCTGATGGAGCCGGGGAGCTGTTTTTT. This chain uses TRBV12-5 with TRBJ2-2; D is undetermined. The CDR3 has 13 amino acids. Per the germline V gene, CDR1 is LGHNT and CDR2 is FRNRAP.

This clone was seen more than once but under ten times. V usage is TRBV6-8 and J usage is TRBJ1-2, with a possible D match to TRBD1 (5 bases). CDR1 and CDR2 from the germline V gene are MNHGY and SAAAGT. V shed 5 bases and J shed 6 bases, with 10 bases lying between them. The CDR3 spans 12 residues. The CDR3 DNA reads TGTGCCAGCAGTCAGGGTGGGGATGGCTACACCTTC. This sequence encodes CASSQGGDGYTF.

The chain employs TRBV10-2 and TRBJ2-7, with 9 positions matching TRBD1. There are 13 residues in the CDR3. Germline V gene lookup returns CDR1 WSHSY and CDR2 SAAADI. Unmatched junction bases numbered 2, after V lost 8 bases and J lost 0 bases. The CDR3 protein is CASWGQGSYEQYF. CDR3 coding DNA: TGCGCCAGCTGGGGACAGGGCTCCTACGAGCAGTACTTC.

This clone appeared a few times. A read error may account for a junction end that differs from germline. The gene calls are TRBV6-8 and TRBJ2-1; D uncertain. CDR3 length equals 12 residues. Germline lookup yields CDR1 MNHGY and CDR2 SAAAGT. The CDR3 here is CASSYSHNEQFF. CDR3 bases: TGTGCCAGCAGTTACTCCCACAATGAGCAGTTCTTC.

This clone was counted ten times or more. The rearrangement joins TRBV11-3 to TRBJ1-1; D unresolved. The germline V and J ends were trimmed by 5 bases and 0 bases, with 10 bases remaining between them. The germline V gene has CDR1 SGHNT and CDR2 YENEEA. The length of the CDR3 is 14 residues. This CDR3 reads CASSPMGLNTEAFF. Here the CDR3 DNA reads TGTGCCAGCAGCCCTATGGGTCTGAACACTGAAGCTTTCTTT.

The chain carries TRBV19 and TRBJ1-5, with 7 bases lining up with TRBD1. The CDR3 sequence is 17 residues long. J was trimmed by 8 bases and V by 0 bases; bases with no gene match: 13. Germline CDR1 reads LNHDA; CDR2 reads SQIVND (reference sequence). The CDR3: CASSIETTGRVGKPQHF. In DNA form, the CDR3 reads TGTGCCAGTAGTATAGAAACGACAGGGCGCGTGGGAAAGCCCCAGCATTTT.

The V call is TRBV30, the J call TRBJ2-4, with D hard to call. Looked up from germline, CDR1 is GTSNPN and CDR2 is SVGIG (reference sequence). The CDR3 is 11 amino acids. The V end was cut by 0 bases, the J end by 12 bases, with 9 bases between. The CDR3 nucleotides are TGTGCCTGGAGTGTAGGGTCAGCTCAGTACTTC. As protein: CAWSVGSAQYF.

This clone was picked up a small number of times. The chain is built from TRBV6-8 and TRBJ2-2; 9 nucleotides align to TRBD1. Germline CDR1 is MNHGY and CDR2 is SAAAGT. The CDR3 totals 15 residues. Trimming removed 6 bases from V and 2 bases from J; junction bases left unmatched: 4. The CDR3 reads CASSDRGGNTGELFF. The CDR3 coding sequence is TGTGCCAGCAGCGACAGGGGGGGCAACACCGGGGAGCTGTTTTTT.

This clone was observed many times. The chain couples TRBV11-3 to TRBJ2-5; D gene ambiguous. V lost 5 bases, J lost 5 bases, and 15 bases lay in between. Germline lookup yields CDR1 SGHNT and CDR2 YENEEA. This CDR3 has 14 residues. CDR3 DNA sequence: TGTGCCAGCAGCGCAGGCGGCGCCCGGGAGACCCAGTACTTC. This codes for CASSAGGARETQYF.

The V call is TRBV5-1, the J call TRBJ2-7; TRBD2 matches 15 bases. Unmatched junction bases numbered 12, after V lost 5 bases and J lost 6 bases. The CDR3 has 17 amino acids. Germline V gene lookup returns CDR1 SGHRS and CDR2 YFSETQ. CDR3 residues: CASSLEGLAGGIGEQYF. CDR3 nucleotides: TGCGCCAGCAGTTTAGAGGGACTAGCGGGAGGAATAGGCGAGCAGTACTTC.

This chain connects TRBV6-1 to TRBJ2-4; 10 bases map to TRBD2. The germline V gene has CDR1 MNHNS and CDR2 SASEGT. This CDR3 comprises 19 residues. The ends lost 0 bases at V and 9 bases at J; junction bases unmatched: 17. CDR3 DNA: TGTGCCAGCAGTGAAGCGTGGGGTGGGGCTAGCGGGAGTCGGAGCATTCAGTACTTC. It yields the protein CASSEAWGGASGSRSIQYF.

The J gene is TRBJ1-3, the V gene TRBV18; unclear D gene. Germline-derived CDR1 and CDR2 are KGHSH and LQKENI. The CDR3 loop spans 15 amino acids. The germline V and J ends were trimmed by 5 bases and 0 bases, with 11 bases remaining between them. The CDR3 here is CASSSIQSSGNTIYF. The DNA for the CDR3 is TGTGCCAGCTCATCAATCCAAAGCTCTGGAAACACCATATATTTT.